This TCR beta chain was sequenced during a study of cytomegalovirus exposure and HLA in healthy donors. Study results and caveats: Cytomegalovirus association was assigned to approximately 160 TCR beta chains. Sequencing likely generated an artifact that appeared as a cluster of highly shared sequence variants.

The CDR3 is 11 residues long. Trimming cost V 5 bases and J 4 bases, with 8 bases left between them. Germline V gene sequence: CDR1 GTSNPN, CDR2 SVGIG (reference sequence). The PCR ran on 60 Vbeta and 13 Jbeta primers. The protocol was immunoSEQ multiplex PCR, while the TCRdb copy is restricted to in-frame clones and leaves out a portion. The sample lists roughly 150,000 clones; approximately 80% were seen once. On this clone itself: Its antigen is currently unknown.

The chain carries TRBV30 and TRBJ1-2; tentative D call: TRBD1 (5 bases). This TCR was sampled from a male donor in good health and CMV-seronegative. The sample comprised PBMCs. CDR3 in DNA: TGTGCCTGGGGGGCCTCCTATGGCTACACCTTC. It codes for CAWGASYGYTF. The full variable domain, in which reference TRBV30 and TRBJ1-2 provide the parts outside the CDR3, is SQTIHQWPATLVQPVGSPLSLECTVEGTSNPNLYWYRQAAGRGLQLLFYSVGIGQISSEVPQNLSASRPQDRQFILSSKKLLLSDSGFYLCAWGASYGYTFGSGTRLTVV.